This T cell receptor (beta chain) is drawn from a study of response to subunit inactivated influenza vaccine. This CDR3 region has 15 residues. Germline V gene sequence: CDR1 SGHRS, CDR2 YFSETQ. V gave up 4 bases and J gave up 6 bases; unmatched junction bases: 10. TCRdb processed the RT-PCR reads anew with MiXCR; each CDR3 protein has one entry. Of hundreds of thousands of distinct CDR3 sequences listed, around a sixth are singletons. This rearrangement joins TRBV5-1 to TRBJ2-1, with 7 bases identical to TRBD2. This clonotype originated in a man aged 50 or older who received an inactivated influenza vaccine. The sample was PBMCs from blood, taken roughly 5 days after vaccination. The CDR3 protein is CASSQGTTLGNEQFF. As DNA, the CDR3 is TGCGCCAGCAGCCAAGGGACTACCCTTGGCAATGAGCAGTTCTTC.